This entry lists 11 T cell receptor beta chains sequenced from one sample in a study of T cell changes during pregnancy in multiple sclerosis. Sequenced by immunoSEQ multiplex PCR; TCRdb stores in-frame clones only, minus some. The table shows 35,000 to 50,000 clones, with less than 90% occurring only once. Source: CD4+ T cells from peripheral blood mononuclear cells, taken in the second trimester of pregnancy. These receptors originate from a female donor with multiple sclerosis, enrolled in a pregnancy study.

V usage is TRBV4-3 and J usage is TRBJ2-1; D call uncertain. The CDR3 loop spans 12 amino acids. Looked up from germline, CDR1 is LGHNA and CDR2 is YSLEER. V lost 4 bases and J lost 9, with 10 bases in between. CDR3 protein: CASSLGVGEQFF. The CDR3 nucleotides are TGCGCCAGCAGCCTAGGAGTCGGTGAGCAGTTCTTC.

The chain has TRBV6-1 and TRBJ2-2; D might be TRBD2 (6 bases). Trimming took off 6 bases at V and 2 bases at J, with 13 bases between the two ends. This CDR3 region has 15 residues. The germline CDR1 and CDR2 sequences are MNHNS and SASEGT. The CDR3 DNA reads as TGTGCCAGCAGGTTTACCGGGAGAAACACCGGGGAGCTGTTTTTT. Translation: CASRFTGRNTGELFF.

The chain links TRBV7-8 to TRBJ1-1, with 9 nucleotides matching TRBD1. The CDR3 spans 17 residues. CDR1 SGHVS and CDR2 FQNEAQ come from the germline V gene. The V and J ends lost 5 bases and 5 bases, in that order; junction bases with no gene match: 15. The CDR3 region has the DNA TGTGCCAGCAGCAACCGACAGGGGGGGGGTTTTCGGACTGAAGCTTTCTTT. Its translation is CASSNRQGGGFRTEAFF.

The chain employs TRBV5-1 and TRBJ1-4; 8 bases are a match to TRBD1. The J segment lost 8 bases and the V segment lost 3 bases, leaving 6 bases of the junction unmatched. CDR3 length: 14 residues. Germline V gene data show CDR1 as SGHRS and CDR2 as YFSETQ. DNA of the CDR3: TGCGCCAGCAGCTCGAAGGACAGGGCCGAAAAACTGTTTTTT. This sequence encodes CASSSKDRAEKLFF.

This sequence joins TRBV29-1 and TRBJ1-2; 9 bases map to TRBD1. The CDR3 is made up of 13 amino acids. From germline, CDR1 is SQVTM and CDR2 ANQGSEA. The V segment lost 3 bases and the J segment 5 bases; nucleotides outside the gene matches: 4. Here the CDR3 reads CSVEGQGSYGYTF. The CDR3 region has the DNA TGCAGCGTTGAGGGACAGGGCTCTTATGGCTACACCTTC.

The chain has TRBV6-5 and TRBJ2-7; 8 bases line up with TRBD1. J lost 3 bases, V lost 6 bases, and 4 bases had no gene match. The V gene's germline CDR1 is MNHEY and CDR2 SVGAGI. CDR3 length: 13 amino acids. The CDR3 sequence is CASRRTGNYEQYF. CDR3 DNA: TGTGCCAGCAGACGGACAGGGAACTACGAGCAGTACTTC.

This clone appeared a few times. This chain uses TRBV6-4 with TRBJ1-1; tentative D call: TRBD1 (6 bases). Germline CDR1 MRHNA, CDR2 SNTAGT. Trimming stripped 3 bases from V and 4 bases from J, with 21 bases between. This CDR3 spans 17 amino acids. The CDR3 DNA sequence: TGTGCCAGCAGTGATGGACTGGGGGCGCAGGAGGTCACTGAAGCTTTCTTT. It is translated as CASSDGLGAQEVTEAFF.

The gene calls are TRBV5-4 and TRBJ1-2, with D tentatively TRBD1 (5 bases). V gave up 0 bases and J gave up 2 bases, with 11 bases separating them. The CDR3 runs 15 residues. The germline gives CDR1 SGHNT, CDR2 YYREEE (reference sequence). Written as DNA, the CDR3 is TGTGCCAGCAGCTTGGTTGCAGGGCTAAACTATGGCTACACCTTC. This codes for CASSLVAGLNYGYTF.

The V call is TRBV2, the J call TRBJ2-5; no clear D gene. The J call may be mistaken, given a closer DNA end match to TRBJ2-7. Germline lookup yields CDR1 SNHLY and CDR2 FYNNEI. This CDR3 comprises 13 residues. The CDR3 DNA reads TGTGCCAGCAGTGAACCTTTTCGTCACGAGCAGTACTTC. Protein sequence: CASSEPFRHEQYF.

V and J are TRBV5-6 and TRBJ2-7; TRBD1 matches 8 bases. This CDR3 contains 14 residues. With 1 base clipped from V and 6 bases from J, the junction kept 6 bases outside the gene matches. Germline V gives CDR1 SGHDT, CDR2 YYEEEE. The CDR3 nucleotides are TGTGCCAGCAGCTTGAAGGACAGGGACGGCGAGCAGTACTTC. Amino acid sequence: CASSLKDRDGEQYF.

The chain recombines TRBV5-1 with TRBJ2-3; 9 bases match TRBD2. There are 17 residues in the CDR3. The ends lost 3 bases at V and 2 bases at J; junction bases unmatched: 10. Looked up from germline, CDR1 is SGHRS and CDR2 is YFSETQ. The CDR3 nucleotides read TGCGCCAGCAGCTCTCAATTAGCGGGAGTCGCCACAGATACGCAGTATTTT. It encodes CASSSQLAGVATDTQYF.